What follows are 24 T cell receptor beta chains derived from one specimen sequenced in a study of human thymus T cells. Sequencing used immunoSEQ multiplex PCR; TCRdb keeps in-frame clones, though not all of them. This sample carries about 60,000 clones, 94% of them seen once, and the ten largest clones take less than 7%. Sequencing used blood. The receptors were sampled from a boy less than two years old with a congenital heart defect but otherwise immunologically healthy.

This chain links TRBV28 with TRBJ2-1; 9 bases are a match to TRBD1. Germline V gene data show CDR1 as MDHEN and CDR2 as SYDVKM. This CDR3 contains 15 residues. With 3 bases clipped from V and 6 bases from J, the junction kept 6 bases outside the gene matches. CDR3 sequence (DNA): TGTGCCAGCAGTTTGTGGGACAGGGAGGCCAATGAGCAGTTCTTC. The encoded protein is CASSLWDREANEQFF.

J is TRBJ1-5 and V is TRBV4-2; TRBD1 agrees at 9 bases. The germline V gene has CDR1 LGHNA and CDR2 YNFKEQ. The CDR3 is 14 residues long. The ends lost 4 bases at V and 5 bases at J; junction bases unmatched: 3. The CDR3, as DNA: TGTGCCAGCAGCCCGGACAGGGGATATCAGCCCCAGCATTTT. This gives the protein CASSPDRGYQPQHF.

The CDR3 here is CASSPRFYITEAFF. CDR3 coding DNA: TGTGCCAGCAGCCCTCGATTTTATATCACTGAAGCTTTCTTT. The V and J genes are TRBV7-2 and TRBJ1-1, with unresolved D. The V gene lost 5 bases and the J gene lost 4 bases, with 14 bases spanning the gap. The germline CDR1 and CDR2 sequences are SGHTA and FQGNSA. The CDR3 covers 14 residues.

The V call is TRBV10-2, the J call TRBJ1-2; 11 bases align to TRBD1. V lost 4 bases to trimming and J lost 4 bases; unmatched junction nucleotides: 5. CDR3 length: 15 amino acids. Looked up from germline, CDR1 is WSHSY and CDR2 is SAAADI. CDR3 region: CASSVGQGVLYGYTF. The CDR3 nucleotides are TGCGCCAGCAGTGTGGGACAGGGGGTGCTCTATGGCTACACCTTC.

The chain has TRBV11-2 and TRBJ2-3, with D tentatively TRBD1 or TRBD2 (5 bases each). The V gene lost 5 bases and the J gene lost 0 bases, with 12 bases spanning the gap. This CDR3 contains 15 residues. Germline CDR1 reads SGHAT; CDR2 reads FQNNGV. The CDR3, as DNA: TGTGCCAGCAGCCCCGACGGGACCAGCACAGATACGCAGTATTTT. Encoded protein: CASSPDGTSTDTQYF.

This chain uses TRBV5-6 with TRBJ2-4; 9 nucleotides match TRBD1. CDR3 size: 17 residues. J was trimmed by 0 bases and V by 5 bases; bases with no gene match: 9. The germline V gene has CDR1 SGHDT and CDR2 YYEEEE. The CDR3 reads CASRDTGGGLAKNIQYF. As DNA, the CDR3 is TGTGCCAGCAGAGATACAGGGGGCGGTCTAGCCAAAAACATTCAGTACTTC.

The chain joins TRBV7-2 to TRBJ2-2, with D unclear. The CDR3 loop spans 15 amino acids. The V and J ends lost 5 bases and 3 bases respectively, with 13 bases between them. Germline loops: CDR1 SGHTA, CDR2 FQGNSA. Here the CDR3 reads CASSPFGPHTGELFF. CDR3 DNA: TGTGCCAGCAGCCCATTCGGGCCCCACACCGGGGAGCTGTTTTTT.

The chain uses TRBV10-3 and TRBJ2-3; 9 bases align to TRBD1. V shed 8 bases, J shed 1 base, and the junction held 1 base outside the gene matches. Germline V CDR1 and CDR2: ENHRY, SYGVKD. This CDR3 contains 13 residues. CDR3 sequence: CAIRDRGTDTQYF. In DNA form, the CDR3 reads TGTGCCATCCGGGACAGGGGCACAGATACGCAGTATTTT.

The table lists this clone with a count of one. The chain joins TRBV7-9 to TRBJ2-3; D call uncertain. The CDR3 contains 13 residues. From germline, CDR1 is SEHNR and CDR2 FQNEAQ (reference sequence). The V and J ends lost 2 bases and 4 bases respectively, with 7 bases between them. CDR3 in DNA: TGTGCCAGCAGCTTAAGGGCGGCAGATACGCAGTATTTT. It codes for CASSLRAADTQYF. Using reference TRBV7-9 and TRBJ2-3 for the parts outside the CDR3, the full variable domain is DTGVSQNPRHKITKRGQNVTFRCDPISEHNRLYWYRQTLGQGPEFLTYFQNEAQLEKSRLLSDRFSAERPKGSFSTLEIQRTEQGDSAMYLCASSLRAADTQYFGPGTRLTVL.

CDR3: CASSPPSVNEQFF. CDR3 nucleotides: TGTGCCAGCTCACCACCGTCGGTCAATGAGCAGTTCTTC. This chain joins TRBV18 and TRBJ2-1, with D unresolved. V was clipped by 0 bases and J by 6 bases, with 6 bases between them. This CDR3 has 13 residues. CDR1 is KGHSH, CDR2 LQKENI, per germline.

The rearrangement uses TRBV30 and TRBJ2-3; TRBD2 is a possible D gene (6 bases). Trimming left V 4 bases short and J 1 base short, with 6 bases between. The CDR3 has 12 residues. Germline V CDR1 and CDR2: GTSNPN, SVGIG (reference sequence). DNA of the CDR3: TGTGCCTGGACTAGCGGCACAGATACGCAGTATTTT. It translates to CAWTSGTDTQYF. The full variable domain, in which reference TRBV30 and TRBJ2-3 provide the parts outside the CDR3, is SQTIHQWPATLVQPVGSPLSLECTVEGTSNPNLYWYRQAAGRGLQLLFYSVGIGQISSEVPQNLSASRPQDRQFILSSKKLLLSDSGFYLCAWTSGTDTQYFGPGTRLTVL.

The chain joins TRBV18 to TRBJ1-2, with D maybe TRBD1 (5 bases). Trimming took off 2 bases at V and 4 bases at J, with 11 bases between the two ends. Germline loops: CDR1 KGHSH, CDR2 LQKENI. This CDR3 region has 14 residues. CDR3 amino acids: CASSPSRDIYGYTF. As DNA, the CDR3 is TGTGCCAGCTCACCATCCAGGGATATCTATGGCTACACCTTC.

The chain has TRBV27 and TRBJ2-1, with 7 bases identical to TRBD2. The CDR3 is 17 residues long. Germline CDR1 and CDR2: MNHEY and SMNVEV (reference sequence). The ends lost 3 bases at V and 3 bases at J; junction bases unmatched: 11. The CDR3 nucleotides are TGTGCCAGCAGTTTTAGGTTGATGGTAGCGGGCTACAATGAGCAGTTCTTC. This sequence encodes CASSFRLMVAGYNEQFF.

The V and J genes are TRBV11-2 and TRBJ2-1; D is unclear. The length of the CDR3 is 13 residues. Trimming stripped 0 bases from V and 13 bases from J, with 13 bases between. CDR1 is SGHAT, CDR2 FQNNGV, per germline. The CDR3 loop is CASSLEGNDGQFF. The CDR3 bases are TGTGCCAGCAGCTTAGAGGGGAACGATGGTCAGTTCTTC.

Only one count was recorded for this clone. The chain joins TRBV27 to TRBJ2-7; D not resolved. The CDR3 is 14 residues long. Trimming removed 2 bases from V and 2 bases from J, with 10 bases in between. CDR1 is MNHEY and CDR2 is SMNVEV in the germline V gene (reference sequence). The DNA for the CDR3 is TGTGCCAGCAGTTTAAATGCGAAACCCTACGAGCAGTACTTC. Translated: CASSLNAKPYEQYF.

The V and J genes are TRBV5-6 and TRBJ2-1, with TRBD1 identical over 11 bases. Per the germline V gene, CDR1 is SGHDT and CDR2 is YYEEEE. After removal of 6 bases from V and 5 bases from J, the junction contained 7 bases not matched to a gene. CDR3 length equals 15 residues. This CDR3 reads CASTPPGQGDNEQFF. As DNA, the CDR3 is TGTGCCAGCACACCGCCGGGACAGGGGGACAATGAGCAGTTCTTC.

V is TRBV12-5 and J is TRBJ2-5; D unresolved. Germline V gene sequence: CDR1 LGHNT, CDR2 FRNRAP. The CDR3 has 14 amino acids. V was trimmed by 1 base and J by 2 bases, leaving 8 bases between them. CDR3 sequence (DNA): TGTGCTAGTGGTTTGGGAGGTCAGCAAGAGACCCAGTACTTC. Translated, it gives CASGLGGQQETQYF.

The V and J genes are TRBV18 and TRBJ2-7; the match to TRBD2 covers 9 bases. The ends lost 2 bases at V and 3 bases at J; junction bases unmatched: 5. Germline CDR1 KGHSH, CDR2 LQKENI. This CDR3 region has 15 residues. CDR3: CASSPGGGASYEQYF. The CDR3 DNA is TGTGCCAGCTCACCAGGCGGGGGGGCAAGCTACGAGCAGTACTTC.

V usage is TRBV19 and J usage is TRBJ1-1; no firm D call. The CDR3 length is 13 residues. CDR1 LNHDA and CDR2 SQIVND come from the germline V gene (reference sequence). V was pared by 3 bases and J by 1 base, with 6 bases between. CDR3 amino acids: CASSMSGNTEAFF. CDR3 in DNA: TGTGCCAGTAGTATGTCAGGGAACACTGAAGCTTTCTTT.

This clone was seen once. The V call is TRBV10-1, the J call TRBJ2-4, with D perhaps matching TRBD1 (5 bases). Germline assignment: CDR1 WNHNN and CDR2 SYGVQD (reference sequence). V was cut by 3 bases and J by 0 bases, with 6 bases left in between. The CDR3 contains 14 residues. The CDR3 protein is CASSDQGAKNIQYF. The CDR3 DNA reads TGCGCCAGCAGTGACCAGGGAGCCAAAAACATTCAGTACTTC.

This chain uses TRBV10-3 with TRBJ1-6; D not resolved. Germline CDR1 reads ENHRY; CDR2 reads SYGVKD. The V gene lost 6 bases and the J gene lost 0 bases, with 6 bases spanning the gap. CDR3 size: 14 residues. The CDR3, as DNA: TGTGCCATCAGAGGCAGCTCCTATAATTCACCCCTCCACTTT. Amino acid sequence: CAIRGSSYNSPLHF.

The chain joins TRBV4-2 to TRBJ2-1; no clear D. V gave up 7 bases and J gave up 0 bases, with 16 bases separating them. CDR3 length equals 16 residues. Germline loops: CDR1 LGHNA, CDR2 YNFKEQ. The CDR3 DNA follows: TGTGCCAGCAATTGGGCCATCTCCAGCTCCTACAATGAGCAGTTCTTC. Encoded protein: CASNWAISSSYNEQFF.

The chain carries TRBV28 and TRBJ2-4; 8 bases fit TRBD1. This CDR3 spans 14 amino acids. Germline V gene sequence: CDR1 MDHEN, CDR2 SYDVKM. With V trimmed by 4 bases and J by 8 bases, 7 bases remained unmatched. CDR3 coding DNA: TGTGCCAGCAGTTCACCAGGGGGCTTAGACATTCAGTACTTC. Protein: CASSSPGGLDIQYF. The full variable domain, completed using reference TRBV28 and TRBJ2-4, is DVKVTQSSRYLVKRTGEKVFLECVQDMDHENMFWYRQDPGLGLRLIYFSYDVKMKEKGDIPEGYSVSREKKERFSLILESASTNQTSMYLCASSSPGGLDIQYFGAGTRLSVL.

This clone was seen a few times. Other DNA sequences of this sample code for an identical CDR3. The genes are TRBV29-1 and TRBJ1-1; 10 bases map to TRBD1. CDR1 and CDR2 from the germline V gene are SQVTM and ANQGSEA. Trimming at V came to 4 bases and at J to 4 bases, leaving 0 bases not matched to a gene. The CDR3 is 12 amino acids. CDR3 loop: CSVGTGGTEAFF. The CDR3 coding sequence is TGCAGCGTTGGGACAGGGGGCACTGAAGCTTTCTTT.